The 10 T cell receptor beta chains presented below share a single source sample, sequenced in a study of shared clonotypes between healthy human individuals. Profiling relied on immunoSEQ multiplex PCR, and the TCRdb table lists in-frame clones only, not all of them. The sample lists over a million clones; 70% to 80% were seen once. Specimen: memory CD4+ T cells from PBMCs. Subset: CD45RA-negative fraction. These receptors originate from a man between 18 and 29 years old in good health. Some clones in this sample may be carry-over from other donors' samples.

This clone was counted many times. V is TRBV5-4 and J is TRBJ2-7; TRBD1 agrees at 11 bases. Trimming at V came to 3 bases and at J to 3 bases, leaving 5 bases not matched to a gene. The germline V gene has CDR1 SGHNT and CDR2 YYREEE (reference sequence). CDR3 length: 15 residues. As DNA, the CDR3 is TGTGCCAGCAGCTCCCTGGGGACAGGGGGCTACGAGCAGTACTTC. Translating gives CASSSLGTGGYEQYF.

J is TRBJ2-7 and V is TRBV7-3; D gene ambiguous. V lost 5 bases and J 0 bases, leaving 11 bases between the germline ends. CDR1 is SGHTA, CDR2 FQGTGA, per germline. This CDR3 contains 14 residues. The DNA of the CDR3 is TGTGCCAGCAGCCCATCAAGGAGCTCCTACGAGCAGTACTTC. This encodes CASSPSRSSYEQYF. Looking up the rest from reference TRBV7-3 and TRBJ2-7 gives the full variable domain: GAGVSQTPSNKVTEKGKYVELRCDPISGHTALYWYRQSLGQGPEFLIYFQGTGAADDSGLPNDRFFAVRPEGSVSTLKIQRTERGDSAVYLCASSPSRSSYEQYFGPGTRLTVT.

This chain links TRBV25-1 with TRBJ2-5; perhaps TRBD2 as D (6 bases). Germline-derived CDR1 and CDR2 are MGHDK and SYGVNS. This CDR3 spans 15 amino acids. The V end was cut by 3 bases, the J end by 2 bases, with 13 bases between. The CDR3 loop reads CASSDPGLGQETQYF. CDR3 DNA: TGTGCCAGCAGTGATCCGGGACTGGGACAAGAGACCCAGTACTTC.

This chain links TRBV7-6 with TRBJ1-6; 12 bases agree with TRBD1. Germline-derived CDR1 and CDR2 are SGHVS and FNYEAQ. Losses at the gene ends were 2 bases for V and 11 bases for J; bases not matched to a gene: 4. The CDR3 runs to 15 residues. CDR3 bases: TGTGCCAGCAGCTTACATGGGACAGGGGGCCCACCCCTCCACTTT. Its translation is CASSLHGTGGPPLHF.

The V and J genes are TRBV14 and TRBJ2-7; weak D call: TRBD1 (6 bases). The CDR3 has 17 residues. Trimming took off 0 bases at V and 0 bases at J, with 15 bases between the two ends. Germline V gene lookup returns CDR1 SGHDN and CDR2 FVKESK. The chain's CDR3 is CASSQELRQVHSYEQYF. The CDR3 DNA sequence: TGTGCCAGCAGCCAAGAGCTCCGACAGGTTCACTCCTACGAGCAGTACTTC.

The chain recombines TRBV2 with TRBJ1-4; D is undetermined. Germline V gives CDR1 SNHLY, CDR2 FYNNEI. The CDR3 consists of 16 residues. V lost 3 bases and J lost 5, with 16 bases in between. CDR3 coding DNA: TGTGCCAGCAGTGAGGCTATGGGCCAGGTCAATGAAAAACTGTTTTTT. Translation gives CASSEAMGQVNEKLFF.

Comment on this clone: A read error may be the cause here, since a much bigger clone is one base away. The chain combines TRBV7-9 with TRBJ1-1; tentative D call: TRBD1 (6 bases). This CDR3 has 13 residues. The ends were cut back, 1 base at V and 5 bases at J, with 8 bases in the middle. Germline assignment: CDR1 SEHNR and CDR2 FQNEAQ (reference sequence). DNA of the CDR3: TGTGCCAGCAGCTTAGAGGGGGTAACTGAAGCTTTCTTT. It translates to CASSLEGVTEAFF.

The rearrangement joins TRBV5-1 to TRBJ2-5; D is unclear. CDR1 is SGHRS, CDR2 YFSETQ, per germline. This CDR3 spans 14 amino acids. The ends were cut back, 0 bases at V and 1 base at J, with 7 bases in the middle. CDR3 loop: CASSLVPVQETQYF. CDR3 coding DNA: TGCGCCAGCAGCTTGGTTCCAGTCCAAGAGACCCAGTACTTC.

The chain couples TRBV15 to TRBJ1-1, with D tentatively TRBD1 (6 bases). Germline V CDR1 and CDR2: LNHNV, YYDKDF (reference sequence). This CDR3 contains 16 residues. Trimming took off 2 bases at V and 3 bases at J, with 16 bases between the two ends. CDR3 coding DNA: TGTGCCACCAGCAGACCCGCATCAGGGGTCGACACTGAAGCTTTCTTT. Its translation: CATSRPASGVDTEAFF.

The rearrangement joins TRBV5-1 to TRBJ2-3, with D perhaps given as TRBD1 or TRBD2 (6 bases each). This CDR3 is 16 amino acids long. With 0 bases removed from V and 1 base from J, the gap between germline ends came to 12 bases. The germline V gene has CDR1 SGHRS and CDR2 YFSETQ. CDR3: CASSLAWGARTDTQYF. The CDR3 nucleotides read TGCGCCAGCAGCTTGGCCTGGGGGGCTCGCACAGATACGCAGTATTTT.